The rows below give T cell receptor beta chains drawn from one sample of a study of blood T cell repertoires in COVID-19. Some clones are missing from TCRdb's copy, which holds only in-frame ones; the method was immunoSEQ multiplex PCR. The sample has about 36,000 clones, nearly 90% seen once; the top ten hold about 25%. The sample consisted of peripheral blood. These receptors all stem from a man in his fifties or sixties with active or convalescent COVID-19. Each CDR3 is given with its conserved first and last residue. Fields, in order: J gene, clone size, D gene, V gene, CDR3 DNA, CDR3 protein. D genes are given only for firm matches. The size entry is marked missing in some rows and otherwise reads once, few, many or a size class.

TRBJ2-3,-,TRBD2,TRBV5-4,TGTGCCAGCAGCCGGACTAGCGGGAGCTCAGATACGCAGTATTTT,CASSRTSGSSDTQYF
TRBJ2-1,-,TRBD2,TRBV5-4,TGTGCCAGCAGCTTGGATAGCGGGAACTACAATGAGCAGTTCTTC,CASSLDSGNYNEQFF
TRBJ2-1,-,TRBD2,TRBV3-1/TRBV3-2,TGTGCCAGCAGCCCCCGACTAGCGGGAGGGAGAAACAATGAGCAGTTCTTC,CASSPRLAGGRNNEQFF
TRBJ2-7,-,TRBD2,TRBV19,TGTGCCAGTAGTATTATAGCGGGAGGGCCGGAATACGAGCAGTACTTC,CASSIIAGGPEYEQYF
TRBJ1-1,-,TRBD1,TRBV7-8,TGTGCCAGCAGCTTGGACAGGGTGACTGAAGCTTTCTTT,CASSLDRVTEAFF
TRBJ2-4,-,TRBD1,TRBV7-9,TGTGCCAGCAGCTTATTCGAAGGGGGCCAAAACATTCAGTACTTC,CASSLFEGGQNIQYF
TRBJ2-2,-,-,TRBV11-3,TGTGCCAGCAGCAAAGATATTTCGGCCGGGGAGCTGTTTTTT,CASSKDISAGELFF
TRBJ1-1,once,TRBD1,TRBV4-1,TGCGCCAGCAGCAGAAGGGGGCCGGACACTGAAGCTTTCTTT,CASSRRGPDTEAFF
TRBJ2-7,-,-,TRBV5-5,TGTGCCAGCAGGTCCGTCTACGAGCAGTACTTC,CASRSVYEQYF
TRBJ2-3,-,TRBD2,TRBV4-2,TGTGCCAGCAATGAACTTAGCGGGAGTACAGATACGCAGTATTTT,CASNELSGSTDTQYF
TRBJ2-6,-,-,TRBV5-4,TGTGCCAGCAGCGTACCTAGGGCGACAGCCAGCTCTGGGGCCAACGTCCTGACTTTC,CASSVPRATASSGANVLTF
TRBJ1-2,-,TRBD1,TRBV3-1/TRBV3-2,TGTGCCAGCAGCCAAGATCAGGGGGCGTGGGGCTACACCTTC,CASSQDQGAWGYTF
TRBJ1-5,-,TRBD1,TRBV7-8,TGTGCCAGCAGCTCCCAAAGGACAGGGGGCACCAATCAGCCCCAGCATTTT,CASSSQRTGGTNQPQHF
TRBJ2-1,once,-,TRBV10-3,TGTGCCATCAGTGAGAGGGACTGGTACAATGAGCAGTTCTTC,CAISERDWYNEQFF
TRBJ2-3,-,TRBD2,TRBV7-8,TGTGCCAGCAGCACTGGCGGGAGTACGTCAGATACGCAGTATTTT,CASSTGGSTSDTQYF
TRBJ2-3,-,TRBD2,TRBV7-2,TGTGCCAGCAGCGCCACTAGCGGGACTTACACAGATACGCAGTATTTT,CASSATSGTYTDTQYF
TRBJ2-1,-,-,TRBV5-1,TGCGCCAGCAGTCGGGTTCAGCCTTCCTACAATGAGCAGTTCTTC,CASSRVQPSYNEQFF
TRBJ2-1,-,TRBD2,TRBV5-1,TGCGCCAGCAGCCTGACTAGCGGAAGCTCCTACAATGAGCAGTTCTTC,CASSLTSGSSYNEQFF
TRBJ2-7,-,TRBD2,TRBV3-1/TRBV3-2,TGTGCCAGCAGCCAAGGTGTTCGGGAGGTCTTGTCGAGGCAGTACTTC,CASSQGVREVLSRQYF
TRBJ2-7,once,TRBD2,TRBV28,TGTGCCAGCAGTCTCCGTGGGGGGAGGGGAGAGCAGTACTTC,CASSLRGGRGEQYF
TRBJ2-2,-,TRBD2,TRBV18,TGTGCCAGCTCACCTTTCGCCCCGGGGACTACCAACACCGGGGAGCTGTTTTTT,CASSPFAPGTTNTGELFF
TRBJ2-1,-,TRBD2,TRBV3-1/TRBV3-2,TGTGCCAGCAGCAATAGCGGGAGCGGGGAGCAGTTCTTC,CASSNSGSGEQFF
TRBJ1-2,-,TRBD1,TRBV10-3,TGTGCCATCACTAGGACAGGGGGCTCTGAAGGCTACACCTTC,CAITRTGGSEGYTF
TRBJ2-5,-,TRBD2,TRBV18,TGTGCCAGCTCACCGTCGGGAGGGGGAGAGACCCAGTACTTC,CASSPSGGGETQYF
TRBJ2-7,-,TRBD1,TRBV10-3,TGTGCCGTACGGGACAGTGACTCCGAGCAGTACTTC,CAVRDSDSEQYF
TRBJ2-5,-,-,TRBV5-1,TGCGCCAGCAGAGTAGAGGGCCGTTACCAAGAGACCCAGTACTTC,CASRVEGRYQETQYF
TRBJ1-3,-,-,TRBV9,TGTGCCAGCAGCGTGACAGACGGAAACACCATATATTTT,CASSVTDGNTIYF
TRBJ1-4,-,TRBD1,TRBV5-1,TGCGCCAGCAGCCCGACAGGGTCCAATGAAAAACTGTTTTTT,CASSPTGSNEKLFF
TRBJ2-3,-,TRBD2,TRBV18,TGTGCCAGCTCACTTCAGACCCTGCTGACTAGCGGGAGGATCACAGATACGCAGTATTTT,CASSLQTLLTSGRITDTQYF
TRBJ1-5,-,TRBD1,TRBV9,TGTGCCAGCAACCCAACAGGGGGTAGCAATCAGCCCCAGCATTTT,CASNPTGGSNQPQHF
TRBJ2-7,-,-,TRBV4-1,TGCGCCAGCAGCCAAAGACAGGCACCCTCCTTGGAGCAGTACTTC,CASSQRQAPSLEQYF
TRBJ1-5,-,-,TRBV19,TGTGCCAGCAGAACCGGGAATGGTCAGCCCCAGCATTTT,CASRTGNGQPQHF
TRBJ1-1,once,-,TRBV9,TGTGCCAGCAGCGTAGAGGCTACAGGCACTGAAGCTTTCTTT,CASSVEATGTEAFF
TRBJ1-2,-,-,TRBV3-1/TRBV3-2,TGTGCCAGCAGCCAAGCCCTATATGGCTACACCTTC,CASSQALYGYTF
TRBJ1-1,-,-,TRBV27,TGTGCCAGCAGTTTGTACTCGGGGGTTGAAGCTTTCTTT,CASSLYSGVEAFF
TRBJ2-2,-,TRBD1,TRBV27,TGTGCCAGCAAAGTATCACAGGGGAGAGGCACCGGGGAGCTGTTTTTT,CASKVSQGRGTGELFF
TRBJ1-2,-,-,TRBV6-5,TGTGCCAGCAGTTACGGGGCCCGGTGGGATGGCTACACCTTC,CASSYGARWDGYTF
TRBJ2-1,-,TRBD1,TRBV11-2,TGTGCCAGCAGCTTATATTCAGGGGGCAATGAGCAGTTCTTC,CASSLYSGGNEQFF
TRBJ2-7,-,TRBD2,TRBV3-1/TRBV3-2,TGTGCCAGCCACCCGGGACTAGGTTCTGACGAGCAGTACTTC,CASHPGLGSDEQYF
TRBJ2-5,-,-,TRBV7-9,TGTGCCAGCAGCTTCGGCAGGGCCCAAGAGACCCAGTACTTC,CASSFGRAQETQYF
TRBJ2-7,-,-,TRBV28,TGTGCCAGCAGAACGACAGAGTACGAGCAGTACTTC,CASRTTEYEQYF
TRBJ2-5,few,-,TRBV5-4,TGTGCCAGCAGCAAGGAGGGGAGTTGGAAAAAAGAGACCCAGTACTTC,CASSKEGSWKKETQYF
TRBJ1-6,-,TRBD1,TRBV10-3,TGTGCCATCAGACAGGGGAATTCACCCCTCCACTTT,CAIRQGNSPLHF
TRBJ2-1,-,TRBD2,TRBV10-3,TGTGCCATCAAAGGGACTAGCGGGAGGGCCGGGGGAAATGAGCAGTTCTTC,CAIKGTSGRAGGNEQFF
TRBJ2-2,-,-,TRBV7-7,TGTGCCAGCAGCTTAGAAGCGGGCGCGAACACCGGGGAGCTGTTTTTT,CASSLEAGANTGELFF
TRBJ2-5,-,-,TRBV12-3/TRBV12-4,TGTGCCAGCAGTAACACGTATCAGGAGACCCAGTACTTC,CASSNTYQETQYF
TRBJ2-2,-,-,TRBV18,TGTGCCAGCTCACCATCGAGTGGGGAGCTGTTTTTT,CASSPSSGELFF
TRBJ1-1,few,TRBD1,TRBV29-1,TGCAGCGTCCAAGAGACAGGGATGAACACTGAAGCTTTCTTT,CSVQETGMNTEAFF
TRBJ2-7,-,TRBD1,TRBV6-2/TRBV6-3,TGTGCCAGCAGCCGAGGACAGGGCTACGAGCAGTACTTC,CASSRGQGYEQYF
TRBJ2-7,-,-,TRBV30,TGTGCCTGGAGTGTACGAAGCCACGAGCAGTACTTC,CAWSVRSHEQYF
TRBJ2-1,-,-,TRBV5-3,TGTGCCAGAAGCTTGAAGGCTTTGGGGGGGCGATACAATGAGCAGTTCTTC,CARSLKALGGRYNEQFF
TRBJ2-7,-,TRBD2,TRBV20-1,TGCAGTGCTAGTCCAGGGGCTAATGGTCCTCACTGGCTAGCGGGACGGTACGAGCAGTACTTC,CSASPGANGPHWLAGRYEQYF
TRBJ1-2,once,TRBD1,TRBV10-3,TGTGCCATCAGTAGGGACAGCCTGTATGGCTACACCTTC,CAISRDSLYGYTF
TRBJ1-1,-,TRBD1,TRBV10-2,TGCGCCAGCAGACAGGGGGGGAACACTGAAGCTTTCTTT,CASRQGGNTEAFF
TRBJ2-7,-,TRBD2,TRBV11-2,TGTGCCAGCAGCTTATCGGTGGCGACGGGAGGGGAGTCCTACGAGCAGTACTTC,CASSLSVATGGESYEQYF
TRBJ2-1,-,-,TRBV18,TGTGCCAGCTCACCACTTGGGAGCTCCTACAATGAGCAGTTCTTC,CASSPLGSSYNEQFF
TRBJ1-1,-,TRBD1,TRBV27,TGTGCCAGCAGCGACAGGGGCGCCTTTGAAGCTTTCTTT,CASSDRGAFEAFF
TRBJ2-2,-,TRBD2,TRBV19,TGTGCCAGTACCCGGGGAGGGGGGCTAGCGGGACAACCCGGGGAGCTGTTTTTT,CASTRGGGLAGQPGELFF
TRBJ2-7,-,-,TRBV5-1,TGCGCCAGCAGCTTTGGGGGCAGGGTCCGGGACGAGCAGTACTTC,CASSFGGRVRDEQYF